These 9 T cell receptor beta chains share one sample of origin, sequenced in a study of identical twins. In TCRdb, the 5' RACE reads were re-called with MiXCR into one record per CDR3 protein. The sample shows 250,000 or so distinct CDR3 sequences, roughly 7% of them seen only once. The same sample was also used in a study of yellow fever vaccine responses in identical twins.

Material for sequencing was memory (CD45RO+) T cells sorted from blood. The receptor source for this set is a woman aged 18-29 years in good health.

Ten or more counts support this clonotype. CDR3 coding DNA: TGTGCCAGCAACCCCAGGGGACTAGACTCCCCCAATGAGCAGTTCTTC. Encoded protein: CASNPRGLDSPNEQFF. The V gene is TRBV6-2 or TRBV6-3, the J gene TRBJ2-1; TRBD2 matches 8 bases. The CDR3 is 16 amino acids. V lost 7 bases to trimming and J lost 6 bases; unmatched junction nucleotides: 14. The germline gives CDR1 MNHEY, CDR2 SVGEGT.

This clonotype has a count of ten or more. The V and J genes are TRBV5-1 and TRBJ2-5; possible D gene TRBD1, 5 bases. The germline CDR1 and CDR2 sequences are SGHRS and YFSETQ. The CDR3 covers 13 residues. V was clipped by 5 bases and J by 3 bases, with 11 bases between them. CDR3 DNA: TGCGCCAGCAGGCGAGTAGGGGAAGAGACCCAGTACTTC. Protein: CASRRVGEETQYF.

Only a few counts were recorded for this clonotype. The chain couples TRBV20-1 to TRBJ2-1; either TRBD1 or TRBD2 may supply D (7 bases each). V was clipped by 1 base and J by 2 bases, with 15 bases between them. CDR1 is DFQATT, CDR2 SNEGSKA, per germline (reference sequence). This CDR3 spans 16 amino acids. The CDR3 reads CSARARGGRPYNEQFF. The CDR3 DNA is TGCAGTGCTAGAGCCAGGGGGGGGCGACCCTACAATGAGCAGTTCTTC.

The CDR3 loop reads CASSLSYTITYNEQFF. The CDR3 DNA follows: TGTGCCAGCAGCCTATCATATACAATTACCTACAATGAGCAGTTCTTC. This chain connects TRBV12-3 or TRBV12-4 to TRBJ2-1; D not certain. Trimming cost V 6 bases and J 2 bases, with 17 bases left between them. The CDR3 sequence is 16 residues long.

A remark on this clonotype: One base away lies a much larger clone, so this may be a sequencing read error. No conserved phenylalanine or tryptophan ends this CDR3, so it is likely a read error. This chain links TRBV5-1 with TRBJ1-2; D remains ambiguous. The CDR3 has 14 amino acids. Trimming removed 1 base at V and 3 bases at J, with 10 bases between. CDR1 SGHRS and CDR2 YFSETQ come from the germline V gene. CDR3 coding DNA: TGCGCCAGCAGCTTGTTCACATGGGACTATGGCTACACCTTA. This encodes CASSLFTWDYGYTL.

This clonotype was observed many times. The V gene is TRBV12-3 or TRBV12-4, the J gene TRBJ1-2; 7 nucleotides align to TRBD1. The V segment lost 6 bases and the J segment 8 bases; nucleotides outside the gene matches: 12. The CDR3 has 14 amino acids. DNA of the CDR3: TGTGCCAGCAGGCGACCAACAGGGGTTGAAGGCTACACCTTC. As protein: CASRRPTGVEGYTF.

There are a few counts of this clonotype. The chain employs TRBV2 and TRBJ2-7, with D possibly being TRBD2 (6 bases). V was trimmed by 7 bases and J by 6 bases, leaving 19 bases between them. CDR3 length equals 14 residues. The germline V gene encodes CDR1 SNHLY and CDR2 FYNNEI. In DNA form, the CDR3 reads TGTGCCAGCACCTTCGCGGGGCCGGGTTTCGAGCAGTACTTC. Translated, it gives CASTFAGPGFEQYF.

The chain recombines TRBV18 with TRBJ2-2; weak D call: TRBD1 (5 bases). CDR3 length: 16 residues. V lost 4 bases to trimming and J lost 0 bases, with 12 bases between them. The germline V gene encodes CDR1 KGHSH and CDR2 LQKENI. The CDR3, as DNA: TGTGCCAGCTCACGGGGCCACGGTTCGAACACCGGGGAGCTGTTTTTT. Translation gives CASSRGHGSNTGELFF.

In this sample, this clonotype turned up many times. The CDR3 here is CASSLTEDQPQHF. CDR3 bases: TGTGCCAGCAGCTTGACAGAAGATCAGCCCCAGCATTTT. The chain links TRBV12-3 or TRBV12-4 to TRBJ1-5; TRBD1 is a possible D gene (5 bases). The CDR3 runs to 13 residues. Trimming removed 6 bases from V and 5 bases from J, with 11 bases in between.